The 8 T cell receptor beta chains given below trace back to one sample, sequenced in a study of cytomegalovirus exposure and HLA in healthy donors. 13 Jbeta primers and 60 Vbeta primers were used for the PCR. Some clones are missing from TCRdb's copy, which holds only in-frame ones; the method was immunoSEQ multiplex PCR. The table shows about 160,000 clones, with roughly 84% occurring only once. Sequenced material: PBMCs. Receptor source: a male donor in good health and CMV-seronegative.

The CDR3, as DNA: TGTGCCAGCAGGGAATCATGGGCCGTGGAGCTGTTTTTT. As protein: CASRESWAVELFF. V gene TRBV27 combines with J gene TRBJ2-2, with unresolved D. The CDR3 extends over 13 amino acids. In germline, CDR1 is MNHEY, CDR2 SMNVEV (reference sequence). V was clipped by 6 bases and J by 10 bases, with 15 bases between them.

This clone has only one observation. V is TRBV6-4 and J is TRBJ1-1; a possible D gene is TRBD1 (6 bases). The germline V gene encodes CDR1 MRHNA and CDR2 SNTAGT. Trimming took off 0 bases at V and 1 base at J, with 15 bases between the two ends. The CDR3 loop spans 17 amino acids. CDR3 DNA: TGTGCCAGCAGTGACTCGATGGGGCCGACAGGGAACACTGAAGCTTTCTTT. The encoded protein is CASSDSMGPTGNTEAFF.

The rearrangement links TRBV18 to TRBJ1-6; 7 bases map to TRBD1. Germline V gives CDR1 KGHSH, CDR2 LQKENI. The V and J ends lost 6 bases and 4 bases, in that order; junction bases with no gene match: 3. The CDR3 is 14 residues long. The CDR3 region is CASSEGQYNSPLHF. The CDR3, as DNA: TGTGCCAGCTCGGAGGGACAGTATAATTCACCCCTCCACTTT.

This chain connects TRBV11-3 to TRBJ2-1, with a tentative D call TRBD1 (6 bases). Trimming took off 0 bases at V and 11 bases at J, with 8 bases between the two ends. This CDR3 spans 12 amino acids. Germline V gene sequence: CDR1 SGHNT, CDR2 YENEEA. CDR3 in amino acids: CASSLEGQQQFF. The DNA of the CDR3 is TGTGCCAGCAGCTTAGAAGGACAGCAGCAGTTCTTC.

The chain employs TRBV6-5 and TRBJ2-7, with 7 bases that match TRBD1. The CDR3 loop spans 14 amino acids. V trimming: 6 bases; J trimming: 7 bases; junction bases outside the gene matches: 12. Germline assignment: CDR1 MNHEY and CDR2 SVGAGI. CDR3 protein: CASSRQGGPLEQYF. The CDR3 nucleotides are TGTGCCAGCAGCCGACAGGGCGGGCCCCTGGAGCAGTACTTC.

The chain employs TRBV27 and TRBJ2-7; D remains ambiguous. CDR3 length equals 16 residues. In germline, CDR1 is MNHEY, CDR2 SMNVEV (reference sequence). Trimming stripped 0 bases from V and 0 bases from J, with 12 bases between. Here the CDR3 DNA reads TGTGCCAGCAGTTTATCGCTTAACCGGAGCTCCTACGAGCAGTACTTC. Translation: CASSLSLNRSSYEQYF.

The V and J genes are TRBV5-3 and TRBJ2-1, with D possibly being TRBD2 (5 bases). TRBV5-3 is given ORF status, its function remaining uncertain. The CDR3 contains 16 residues. V was trimmed by 0 bases and J by 0 bases, leaving 10 bases between them. DNA for the CDR3: TGTGCCAGAAGCTTGGGGGCTCGGGGCTCCTACAATGAGCAGTTCTTC. Its translation: CARSLGARGSYNEQFF.

This sequence joins TRBV2 and TRBJ2-7; D might be TRBD2 (7 bases). There are 15 residues in the CDR3. V was shortened by 1 base and J by 0 bases, with 10 bases between the two germline ends. Germline CDR1 is SNHLY and CDR2 is FYNNEI. CDR3 sequence reads: CASSEVRGASYEQYF. In DNA, the CDR3 is TGTGCCAGCAGTGAAGTACGGGGGGCCTCCTACGAGCAGTACTTC.